A selection of T cell receptor beta chains follows, all from one sample in a study of cytomegalovirus exposure and HLA in healthy donors. TCRdb's copy holds only in-frame clones and misses some; the assay was immunoSEQ multiplex PCR. The profile shows more than 250,000 clones, less than 95% of them singletons. Sequencing input: PBMCs. All receptors derive from a woman in her 30s in good health and CMV-seronegative. CDR3s include the opening cysteine and the closing phenylalanine or tryptophan. The order of the fields is V gene, D gene, J gene, clone size, CDR3 DNA, CDR3 protein. D genes are given only for firm matches. Not all rows give a size; the values are once, few, many and, for expanded clones, a class.

>TRBV27|NA|TRBJ2-7|NA
TGTGCCAGCAGTTTCGGGGGTGCTCTTTACGAGCAGTACTTC
CASSFGGALYEQYF
>TRBV14|TRBD2|TRBJ2-7|NA
TGTGCCAGCAGCCCCGGGGGGATCTACGAGCAGTACTTC
CASSPGGIYEQYF
>TRBV9|NA|TRBJ2-1|NA
TGTGCCAGCAGCGTAGTTGGAGGGTCGGATGAGCAGTTCTTC
CASSVVGGSDEQFF
>TRBV5-4|NA|TRBJ2-5|NA
TGTGCCAGCAGCCAGTCGGACACGAAGACCCAGTACTTC
CASSQSDTKTQYF
>TRBV6-1|TRBD1|TRBJ1-3|NA
TGTGCCAGCAGTAGACAGGGGTCTGGAAACACCATATATTTT
CASSRQGSGNTIYF
>TRBV5-5|NA|TRBJ2-7|NA
TGTGCCAGCAGCTTGGACGGTGGGAGTGCGTACGAGCAGTACTTC
CASSLDGGSAYEQYF
>TRBV7-6|NA|TRBJ2-7|NA
TGTGCCAGCAGCTTAGCTTCCGGCTCCTACGAGCAGTACTTC
CASSLASGSYEQYF
>TRBV10-3|NA|TRBJ2-3|NA
TGTGCCATCAGTCTCCGGCCTGGCACAGATACGCAGTATTTT
CAISLRPGTDTQYF
>TRBV27|TRBD2|TRBJ2-1|few
TGTGCCAGCAGTCGGACTAGCGGCTCCTACAATGAGCAGTTCTTC
CASSRTSGSYNEQFF
>TRBV6-6|NA|TRBJ2-3|NA
TGTGCCAGCAGCTATATTGGCACAGATACGCAGTATTTT
CASSYIGTDTQYF
>TRBV6-1|TRBD2|TRBJ2-7|NA
TGTGCCAGCAGTGGACTAGCGGGCACCTCCTACGAGCAGTACTTC
CASSGLAGTSYEQYF
>TRBV6-1|TRBD1|TRBJ2-7|NA
TGTGCCAGCAGAGAGGACAGGTTTCCCTACGAGCAGTACTTC
CASREDRFPYEQYF
>TRBV7-8|TRBD2|TRBJ2-7|NA
TGTGCCAGCAGCCCCTTTCGACTAGCGGGAGGGCCCTACGAGCAGTACTTC
CASSPFRLAGGPYEQYF
>TRBV7-6|TRBD1|TRBJ2-1|NA
TGTGCCAGCAGCTTAGCCAACAGGGGCCACAATGAGCAGTTCTTC
CASSLANRGHNEQFF
>TRBV2|TRBD1|TRBJ1-2|NA
TGTGCCAGCACTCCCGCCCGGGCTAAGGCGACAGGGGTAGGCTATGGCTACACCTTC
CASTPARAKATGVGYGYTF
>TRBV6-6|TRBD2|TRBJ2-2|NA
TGTGCCACCTTTATAGCGGGAGGAGCCGGGGAGCTGTTTTTT
CATFIAGGAGELFF
>TRBV11-2|TRBD1|TRBJ1-1|NA
TGTGCCAGCGGCAGTCGACAGGGATTGAACACTGAAGCTTTCTTT
CASGSRQGLNTEAFF
>TRBV4-3|NA|TRBJ2-7|NA
TGCGCCAGCAGCCAAGGGGCAGGGACCTACGAGCAGTACTTC
CASSQGAGTYEQYF
>TRBV19|NA|TRBJ2-7|once
TGTGCCAGTAGTTCCGGGCCCTCAGGGATCGAGCAGTACTTC
CASSSGPSGIEQYF
>TRBV4-1|TRBD1|TRBJ2-7|few
TGCGCCAGCAGCCCGGGACAGGACTTTCCTTACGAGCAGTACTTC
CASSPGQDFPYEQYF
>TRBV19|NA|TRBJ2-7|NA
TGTGCCAGTAGTAATGGGGTCTACGAGCAGTACTTC
CASSNGVYEQYF
>TRBV2|NA|TRBJ2-5|NA
TGTGCCAGCAGGCCTTATAAGGGAGATGAGACCCAGTACTTC
CASRPYKGDETQYF
>TRBV6-1|TRBD2|TRBJ2-7|NA
TGTGCCAGCAGTGATCTAGCGGGATTTTCCTACGAGCAGTACTTC
CASSDLAGFSYEQYF
>TRBV11-3|NA|TRBJ2-7|NA
TGTGCCAGCAGCGCAGACCAGGTTCGTCACGAGCAGTACTTC
CASSADQVRHEQYF
>TRBV29-1|NA|TRBJ1-5|NA
TGCAGCGTTGCGGTGGGTAGGGATCAGCCCCAGCATTTT
CSVAVGRDQPQHF
>TRBV7-2|NA|TRBJ1-2|NA
TGTGCCAGCAGCCCTTATAGCGACGGATACTATGGCTACACCTTC
CASSPYSDGYYGYTF
>TRBV6-5|NA|TRBJ2-3|NA
TGTGCCAGCAGTTACTCAGGGGGGACAGATACGCAGTATTTT
CASSYSGGTDTQYF
>TRBV4-3|NA|TRBJ1-1|NA
TGCGCCAGCAGCCAAGTTGAGGGAAACACTGAAGCTTTCTTT
CASSQVEGNTEAFF
>TRBV9|NA|TRBJ2-7|NA
TGTGCCAGCACCCGTTACCCGAGTTCTTGGGAGCAGTACTTC
CASTRYPSSWEQYF
>TRBV18|TRBD2|TRBJ2-7|once
TGTGCCAGCTCACCACCCGGGACTAGCCGATCCTACGAGCAGTACTTC
CASSPPGTSRSYEQYF
>TRBV6-6|NA|TRBJ2-1|NA
TGTGCCAGCAGACCGCCTAACAATGAGCAGTTCTTC
CASRPPNNEQFF
>TRBV11-3|TRBD2|TRBJ2-1|NA
TGTGCCAGCAGCTTAGTGGGGGGAGGGCCGGGCTACAATGAGCAGTTCTTC
CASSLVGGGPGYNEQFF
>TRBV5-6|NA|TRBJ2-1|NA
TGTGCCAGCAGCTTACCGATAGCGAGTTCCTACAATGAGCAGTTCTTC
CASSLPIASSYNEQFF
>TRBV4-2|NA|TRBJ1-1|NA
TGTGCCAGCAGCCGAGTGGGTACGGGCACTGAAGCTTTCTTT
CASSRVGTGTEAFF
>TRBV27|TRBD2|TRBJ2-2|NA
TGTGCCAGCAGTCCTTGGGGGGGAGGCACCGGGGAGCTGTTTTTT
CASSPWGGGTGELFF
>TRBV7-8|NA|TRBJ1-4|NA
TGTGCCAGCAGCCCGGGGCCGGGTGAAAAACTGTTTTTT
CASSPGPGEKLFF
>TRBV19|NA|TRBJ2-1|NA
TGTGCCAGTAGTATGGGTGAGCAGTTCTTC
CASSMGEQFF
>TRBV28|NA|TRBJ2-7|NA
TGTGCCAGCAGTTTAAGCTTGTTCGGGAGCGAGCAGTACTTC
CASSLSLFGSEQYF
>TRBV7-3|NA|TRBJ2-3|NA
TGTGCCAGCAGCTTACGGGCCGCCACAGATACGCAGTATTTT
CASSLRAATDTQYF
>TRBV6-1|TRBD2|TRBJ2-7|NA
TGTGCCAGCAGTGCCTCCACTAGCGGCTCCTACGAGCAGTACTTC
CASSASTSGSYEQYF
>TRBV28|TRBD2|TRBJ2-3|once
TGTGCCAGCAGTCCGGGGACTAGCGGGAGATGGGCAGATACGCAGTATTTT
CASSPGTSGRWADTQYF
>TRBV28|TRBD1|TRBJ2-3|NA
TGTGCCACAGACAGGGGAAAATACACAGATACGCAGTATTTT
CATDRGKYTDTQYF
>TRBV5-1|NA|TRBJ2-7|NA
TGCGCCAGCAGCTGGATGACAGCAGACGACTTC
CASSWMTADDF
>TRBV5-5|NA|TRBJ2-3|NA
TGTGCCAGCAGCTTCGGCTGGGAGCAGGGTACAGATACGCAGTATTTT
CASSFGWEQGTDTQYF
>TRBV19|NA|TRBJ2-2|NA
TGTGCCAGTAGTATCTCCGTCAGAACCGGGGAGCTGTTTTTT
CASSISVRTGELFF
>TRBV7-2|NA|TRBJ2-7|NA
TGTGCCAGCAGCTTGGACATTACCTACGAGCAGTACTTC
CASSLDITYEQYF
>TRBV28|TRBD1|TRBJ1-2|NA
TGTGCCAGCAGTTTTGGGGCAGGGGGAGGCTACACCTTC
CASSFGAGGGYTF
>TRBV5-1|NA|TRBJ2-3|NA
TGCGCCAGCAGCCCCCGAGTAGATACGCAGTATTTT
CASSPRVDTQYF
>TRBV9|TRBD2|TRBJ2-3|NA
TGTGCCAGCAGCAGCCTAGCGGGAGGAAGCGCAGATACGCAGTATTTT
CASSSLAGGSADTQYF
>TRBV9|TRBD1|TRBJ2-1|NA
TGTGCCAGCAGCATAAGCCGGGACAGGGGGCCCGGGGAGCAGTTCTTC
CASSISRDRGPGEQFF
>TRBV28|TRBD2|TRBJ2-3|NA
TGTGCCAGCAGTTCCCTGAGCGGAGGTAGCGGGAGGGCAGATACGCAGTATTTT
CASSSLSGGSGRADTQYF
>TRBV27|NA|TRBJ2-7|NA
TGTGCCAGCAGGTCCAGGGGTGTGGACTACGAGCAGTACTTC
CASRSRGVDYEQYF
>TRBV11-3|NA|TRBJ2-2|few
TGTGCCAGCAGTCGAGGAGGCACCGGGGAGCTGTTTTTT
CASSRGGTGELFF